What follows describes a single T cell receptor (beta chain). Its specificity is not known. This entry belongs to a study of blood T cell dynamics during melanoma immunotherapy. The protocol was immunoSEQ multiplex PCR, while the TCRdb copy is restricted to in-frame clones and leaves out a portion. The sample has about 11,000 clones, 70% to 90% seen once; the top ten hold roughly 6.8%. The time point is: week 3, after first cycle of checkpoint inhibitor. Response was assessed by RECIST 1.1 at 12 weeks, except a couple of rapid progressors. Germline V lookup: CDR1 SGHTA, CDR2 FQGNSA. There are 15 residues in the CDR3. The germline V and J ends were trimmed by 1 base and 3 bases, with 10 bases remaining between them. Findings of the study overall: Disease-control patients' PBMC repertoires became either more clonal or more diverse at W3.

This TCR was sampled from a human donor with melanoma. Material: blood, obtained from a patient treated with checkpoint blockade. The chain carries TRBV7-2 and TRBJ1-5; D remains ambiguous. CDR3 loop: CASSLGTVVNQPQHF. The CDR3 DNA is TGTGCCAGCAGCTTAGGGACGGTAGTCAATCAGCCCCAGCATTTT.